This T cell receptor beta chain was obtained from a study of cytomegalovirus exposure and HLA in healthy donors. Study-wide results and caveats: It was around 160 TCR beta chains that were listed as cytomegalovirus-associated.

PCR used 60 Vbeta primers and 13 Jbeta primers. Data came from immunoSEQ multiplex PCR; TCRdb stores just in-frame clones and leaves some out. The data contain 180,000 or so clones, approximately 80% of them singletons. Losses at the gene ends were 3 bases for V and 7 bases for J; bases not matched to a gene: 13. Germline-derived CDR1 and CDR2 are SGHKS and YYEKEE (reference sequence). This CDR3 contains 16 residues. A word on this clone: Its antigen remains unidentified.

The chain couples TRBV5-5 to TRBJ2-1; 7 nucleotides align to TRBD2. Specimen: PBMCs. The source of this sequence is a woman aged 45-59 years in good health and CMV-seropositive. CDR3 protein: CASSYGLGGSENEQFF. CDR3 nucleotides: TGTGCCAGCAGCTACGGGCTCGGGGGGAGCGAGAATGAGCAGTTCTTC.